This T cell receptor (beta chain) appears in the sequencing data of a study of persistence of HIV-infected CD4 T cells. Stimulation used 7.5 to 10 ug/mL lysate from CMV-infected fibroblasts. Responding CD4+ T cells were sorted by upregulation of both CD40 ligand and CD69. CDR3 length equals 11 residues. V dropped 0 bases and J dropped 7 bases, with 1 base sitting between them. Germline V CDR1 and CDR2: MNHEY, SVGAGI. To note about this clone: Antigen: not known.

The libraries were made with immunoSEQ version 4 in survey mode. The protocol was immunoSEQ multiplex PCR, while the TCRdb copy is restricted to in-frame clones and leaves out a portion. The sample lists approximately 20,000 clones; approximately 78% were seen once. This rearrangement joins TRBV6-5 to TRBJ2-4; no clear D gene. This receptor was taken from an adult man with HIV who was CMV-seropositive. Here the sequenced sample was CD4+ T cells sorted from PBMCs after 18-hour stimulation, taken from a patient who received antiretroviral therapy. The CDR3: CASSYSNIQYF. The CDR3 coding sequence is TGTGCCAGCAGTTACTCGAACATTCAGTACTTC.